This TCR beta chain was identified during a study of blood T cells in healthy people across ages. Sample-barcoded 5' priming and a J-beta primer mix drove a second PCR of roughly 7 to 11 cycles. TCRdb passed the 5' RACE reads through MiXCR, listing each CDR3 protein once. The sample lists roughly 1,100,000 distinct CDR3 sequences; roughly 24% were seen once. The CDR3 sequence is 18 residues long. Germline CDR1 reads SGDLS; CDR2 reads YYNGEE. Trimming shortened V by 4 bases and J by 7 bases, and 26 bases separated the two germline ends. This sample also appeared in a second study, on T cells of mothers and their children.

The rearrangement joins TRBV9 to TRBJ2-2; D is possibly TRBD1 or TRBD2 (6 bases each). Material for sequencing was blood. This TCR was sampled from a girl under 10 years old in good health. The CDR3 DNA is TGTGCCAGCAGCCCAGGGAGGATAGTGGCTAAAGGGGGCGGGGAGCTGTTTTTT. Its translation is CASSPGRIVAKGGGELFF.